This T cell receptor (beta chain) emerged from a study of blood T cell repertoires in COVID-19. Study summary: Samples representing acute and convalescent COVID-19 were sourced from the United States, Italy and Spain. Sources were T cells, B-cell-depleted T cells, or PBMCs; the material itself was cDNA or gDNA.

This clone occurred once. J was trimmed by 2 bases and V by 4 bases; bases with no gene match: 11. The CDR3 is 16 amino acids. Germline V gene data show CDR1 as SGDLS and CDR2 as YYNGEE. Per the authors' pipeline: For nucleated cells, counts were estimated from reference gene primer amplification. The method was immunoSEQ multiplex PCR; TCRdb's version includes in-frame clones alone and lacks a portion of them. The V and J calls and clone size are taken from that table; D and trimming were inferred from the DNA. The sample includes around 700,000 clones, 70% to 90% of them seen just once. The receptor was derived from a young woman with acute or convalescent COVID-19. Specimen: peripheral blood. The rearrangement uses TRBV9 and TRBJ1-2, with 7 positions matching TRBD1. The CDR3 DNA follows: TGTGCCAGCAGCTTCCCCTTACAGGGGCCCAACTATGGCTACACCTTC. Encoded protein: CASSFPLQGPNYGYTF.